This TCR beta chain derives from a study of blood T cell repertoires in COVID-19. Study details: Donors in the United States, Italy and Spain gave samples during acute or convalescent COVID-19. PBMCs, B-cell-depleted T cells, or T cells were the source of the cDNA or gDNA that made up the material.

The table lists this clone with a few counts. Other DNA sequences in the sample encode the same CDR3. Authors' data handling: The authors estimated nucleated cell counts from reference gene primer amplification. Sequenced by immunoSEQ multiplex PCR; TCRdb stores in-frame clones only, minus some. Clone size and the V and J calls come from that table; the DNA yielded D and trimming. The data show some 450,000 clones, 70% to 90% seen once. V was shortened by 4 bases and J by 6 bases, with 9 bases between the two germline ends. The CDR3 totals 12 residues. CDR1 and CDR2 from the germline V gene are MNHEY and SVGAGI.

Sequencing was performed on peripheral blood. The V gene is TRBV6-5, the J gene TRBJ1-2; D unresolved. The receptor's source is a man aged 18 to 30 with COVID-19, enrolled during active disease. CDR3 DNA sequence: TGTGCCAGCAGTTCGGGAGGAGATGGCTACACCTTC. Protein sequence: CASSSGGDGYTF.